The clone carrying this TCR beta chain was seen only a few times. These data originate in a study of response to subunit inactivated influenza vaccine. The CDR3 covers 13 residues. CDR1 is MNHEY and CDR2 is SVGAGI in the germline V gene. The V segment lost 4 bases and the J segment 3 bases; nucleotides outside the gene matches: 2. MiXCR, run by TCRdb on the RT-PCR reads, gives a single entry per CDR3 protein. Of about 540,000 distinct CDR3 sequences detected, roughly 25% appear once; the ten largest clones hold 2.5% to 3%. The same sample was also studied in work on T cells expressing NK-cell markers. That paper states: The authors generated TCR beta cDNA through 5'RACE template switching with UMIs. Leadership of the CD3+CD56-NKG2C+ fraction also belonged to these clonotypes in a handful of donors.

This sequence joins TRBV6-5 and TRBJ2-7; 8 positions match TRBD2. Source: CD4+ T cells sorted from PBMCs, taken 12 days after vaccination. This TCR came from a middle-aged man who received an inactivated influenza vaccine. CDR3 nucleotide sequence: TGTGCCAGCAGTTCAGCGGGAGACTACGAGCAGTACTTC. Protein: CASSSAGDYEQYF.